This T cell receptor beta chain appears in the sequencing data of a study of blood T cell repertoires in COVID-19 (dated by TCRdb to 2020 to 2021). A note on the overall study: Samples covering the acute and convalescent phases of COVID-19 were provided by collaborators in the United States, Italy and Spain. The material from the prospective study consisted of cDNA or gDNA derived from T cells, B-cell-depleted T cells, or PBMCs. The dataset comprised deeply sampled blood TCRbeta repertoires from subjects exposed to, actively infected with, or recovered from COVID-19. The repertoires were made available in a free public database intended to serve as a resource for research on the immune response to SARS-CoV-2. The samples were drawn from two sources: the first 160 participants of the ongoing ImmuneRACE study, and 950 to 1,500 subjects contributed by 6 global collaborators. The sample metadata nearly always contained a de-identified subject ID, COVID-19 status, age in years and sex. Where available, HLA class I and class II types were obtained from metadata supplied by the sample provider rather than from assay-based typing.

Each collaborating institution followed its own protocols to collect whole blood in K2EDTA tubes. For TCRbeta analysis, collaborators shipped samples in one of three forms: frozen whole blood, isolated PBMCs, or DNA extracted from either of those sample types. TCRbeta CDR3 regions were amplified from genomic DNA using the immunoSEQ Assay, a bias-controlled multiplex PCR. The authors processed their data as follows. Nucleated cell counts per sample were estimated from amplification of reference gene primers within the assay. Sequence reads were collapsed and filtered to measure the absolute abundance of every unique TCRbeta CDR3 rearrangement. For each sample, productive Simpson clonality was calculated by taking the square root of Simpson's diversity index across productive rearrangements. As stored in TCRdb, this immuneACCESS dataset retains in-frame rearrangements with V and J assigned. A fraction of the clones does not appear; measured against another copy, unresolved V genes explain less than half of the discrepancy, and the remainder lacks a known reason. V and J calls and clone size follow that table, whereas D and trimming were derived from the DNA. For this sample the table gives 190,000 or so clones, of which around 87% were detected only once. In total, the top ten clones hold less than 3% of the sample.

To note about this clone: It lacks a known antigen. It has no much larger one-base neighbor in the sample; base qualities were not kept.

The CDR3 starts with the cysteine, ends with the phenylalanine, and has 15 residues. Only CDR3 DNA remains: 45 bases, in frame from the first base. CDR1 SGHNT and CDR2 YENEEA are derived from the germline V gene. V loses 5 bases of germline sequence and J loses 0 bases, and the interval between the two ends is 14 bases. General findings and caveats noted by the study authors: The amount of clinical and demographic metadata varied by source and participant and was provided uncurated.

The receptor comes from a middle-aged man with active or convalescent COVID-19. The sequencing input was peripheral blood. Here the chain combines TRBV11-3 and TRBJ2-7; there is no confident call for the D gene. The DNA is TGTGCCAGCAGCCCCCTGCTGGAGTCCTCCTACGAGCAGTACTTC. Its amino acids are CASSPLLESSYEQYF.